This T cell receptor beta chain is drawn from a study of beta chain features in type 1 diabetes. Study details: The samples had about 110,000,000 sorted cells examined in all. Points from the study as a whole: Any PCR bias toward short templates would affect both groups alike.

The entirety of the isolated RNA underwent reverse transcription, so expressed TCRB transcripts were sequenced. The method was immunoSEQ multiplex PCR; TCRdb's version includes in-frame clones alone and lacks a portion of them. Of 430,000 or so clones in the sample, about an eighth are singletons; the top ten hold 0.04% to 0.05%. As to this clone: What it recognizes is unknown.

Sequencing was done on a sample of naive CD4+ T cells from blood. The TCR sequence derives from a young woman in good health.

CDR3 coding DNA: TGTGCCAGCAGCTCGGCGGGGGTCACAGATACGCAGTATTTT. Amino acids: CASSSAGVTDTQYF. The chain is built from TRBV7-9 and TRBJ2-3; 7 bases match TRBD2. Germline V lookup: CDR1 SEHNR, CDR2 FQNEAQ (reference sequence). The ends lost 4 bases at V and 2 bases at J; junction bases unmatched: 3. The length of the CDR3 is 14 residues.